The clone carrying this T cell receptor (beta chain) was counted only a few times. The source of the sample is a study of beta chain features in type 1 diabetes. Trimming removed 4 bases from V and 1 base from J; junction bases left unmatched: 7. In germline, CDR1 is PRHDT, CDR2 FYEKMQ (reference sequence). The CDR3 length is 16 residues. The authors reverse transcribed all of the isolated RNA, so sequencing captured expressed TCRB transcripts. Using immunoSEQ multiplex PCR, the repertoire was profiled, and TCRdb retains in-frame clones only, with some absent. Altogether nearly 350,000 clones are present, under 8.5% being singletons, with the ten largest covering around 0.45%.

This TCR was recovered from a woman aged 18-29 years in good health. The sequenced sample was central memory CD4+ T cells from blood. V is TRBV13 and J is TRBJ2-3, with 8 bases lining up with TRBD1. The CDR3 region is CASSSSGTGRTDTQYF. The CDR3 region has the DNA TGTGCCAGCAGCTCCTCCGGGACAGGCCGCACAGATACGCAGTATTTT.